The table lists the clone carrying this T cell receptor (beta chain) with a few counts. Its antigen is currently unknown. Uncontrolled infection, other autoimmune disease, pregnancy or lactation excluded patients. The sample originates from a study of T cells in Graves' hyperthyroidism and ophthalmopathy. Study as a whole: Blood was drawn when the patient was first diagnosed and still untreated.

The investigators amplified TCR beta CDR3 regions from RNA transcripts. TCR CDR3 underwent first-round RT-PCR with the HTBI primer set. Each CDR3 protein is one row after TCRdb ran MiXCR on the multiplex PCR reads. Of about 360,000 distinct CDR3 sequences listed, around 13% are singletons. Regarding the study as a whole: Ophthalmopathy got predicted by the model a median about six months before its onset.

The CDR3 contains 14 residues. Germline assignment: CDR1 KGHSH and CDR2 LQKENI. The ends were cut back, 1 base at V and 3 bases at J, with 6 bases in the middle. The rearrangement links TRBV18 to TRBJ1-4, with D possibly TRBD1 on 6 matching bases. The TCR comes from a woman aged 18-29 years with Graves' hyperthyroidism. Sequencing was done on a sample of blood. As DNA, the CDR3 is TGTGCCAGCTCACCACGGGGGCCTAATGAAAAACTGTTTTTT. Amino acid sequence: CASSPRGPNEKLFF.